This T cell receptor beta chain was sequenced for a study of regulatory and conventional T cells in RAG deficiency. The sorted regulatory T cells were CD4+, CD25-high and CD127-low, with genomic DNA sequenced. TCRdb's copy holds only in-frame clones and misses some; the assay was immunoSEQ multiplex PCR. The table lists under 30,000 clones, just over 90% of them singletons, with around 0.79% in the top ten. These data are also associated with another study on regulatory T cells. That source adds: Primers: 52 TRBV forward and 13 TRBJ reverse.

Specimen: Tregs sorted from blood. The TCR was taken from a human donor in good health.

The CDR3 DNA reads TGTGCCAGCAGTAGACAGGGATATGGCAATCAGCCCCAGCATTTT. Translated, it gives CASSRQGYGNQPQHF. The rearrangement joins TRBV6-6 to TRBJ1-5; 7 bases align to TRBD1. J gave up 2 bases and V 5 bases, and 6 bases lay outside the gene matches. Germline loops: CDR1 MNHNY, CDR2 SVGAGI (reference sequence). This CDR3 comprises 15 residues.